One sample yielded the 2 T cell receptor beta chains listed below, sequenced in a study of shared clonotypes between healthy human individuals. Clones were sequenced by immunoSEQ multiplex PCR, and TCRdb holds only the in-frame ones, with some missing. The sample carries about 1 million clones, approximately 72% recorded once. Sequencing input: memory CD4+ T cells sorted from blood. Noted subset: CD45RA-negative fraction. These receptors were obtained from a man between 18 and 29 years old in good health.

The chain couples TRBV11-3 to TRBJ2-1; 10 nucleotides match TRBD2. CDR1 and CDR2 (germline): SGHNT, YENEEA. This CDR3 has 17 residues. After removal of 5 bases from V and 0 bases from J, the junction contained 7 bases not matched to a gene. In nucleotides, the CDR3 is TGTGCCAGCAGCAACCCTAGCGGGGGTAGCTCCTACAATGAGCAGTTCTTC. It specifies CASSNPSGGSSYNEQFF.

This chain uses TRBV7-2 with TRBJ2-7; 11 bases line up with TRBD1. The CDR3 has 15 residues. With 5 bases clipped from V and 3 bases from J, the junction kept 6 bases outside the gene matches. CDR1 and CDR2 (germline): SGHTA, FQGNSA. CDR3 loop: CASSAPGQGVYEQYF. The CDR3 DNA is TGTGCCAGCAGCGCACCGGGACAGGGGGTCTACGAGCAGTACTTC.